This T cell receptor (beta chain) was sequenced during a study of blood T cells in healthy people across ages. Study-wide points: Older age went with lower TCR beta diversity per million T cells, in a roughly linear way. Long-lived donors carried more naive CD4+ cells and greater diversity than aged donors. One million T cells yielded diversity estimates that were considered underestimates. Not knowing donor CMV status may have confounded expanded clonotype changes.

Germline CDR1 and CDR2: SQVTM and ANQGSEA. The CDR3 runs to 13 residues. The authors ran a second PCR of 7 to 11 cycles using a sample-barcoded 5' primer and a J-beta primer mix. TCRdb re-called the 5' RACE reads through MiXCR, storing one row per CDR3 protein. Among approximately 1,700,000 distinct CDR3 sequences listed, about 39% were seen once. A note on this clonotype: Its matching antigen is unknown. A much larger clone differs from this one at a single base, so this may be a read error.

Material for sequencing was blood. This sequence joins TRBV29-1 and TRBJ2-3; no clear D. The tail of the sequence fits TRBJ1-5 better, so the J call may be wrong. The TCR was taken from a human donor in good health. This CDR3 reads CSAKGMGTDTQHF. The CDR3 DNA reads TGCAGCGCCAAAGGTATGGGCACAGATACGCAGCATTTT.